The rows below give T cell receptor beta chains drawn from one sample of a study of human T cells and chemical hapten exposure. Each CDR3 protein gets one entry after TCRdb re-called the RACE reads with MiXCR. The sample includes fewer than 200,000 distinct CDR3 sequences, around a quarter of them seen just once. This specimen was whole blood, taken in connection with sensitization to the hapten diphenylcyclopropenone (DPC). These receptors came from a woman under 30 with alopecia areata. Some clones in this sample may be carry-over from other donors' samples. Both conserved end residues are part of each CDR3.

TRBV5-4 | CASSWGGYEQYF
TRBV20-1 | CSAREVVEAFF
TRBV27 | CASGPGRFLGYTF
TRBV6-6 | CASKRDGEQFF
TRBV20-1 | CSAVGRPDNTNTEAFF
TRBV7-9 | CASSPGQGFYSNQPQHF
TRBV7-2 | CASSLAQAAAFF
TRBV4-3 | CASSQEHSPYQPQHF
TRBV5-6 | CASSPTPTSGSYEQYF
TRBV29-1 | CSVVTGAPEAFF
TRBV29-1 | CSVEGRRDGGYTF
TRBV6-5 | CASSYTVGTEFF
TRBV25-1 | CASSRAQGYTEAFF
TRBV4-3 | CASSQAVPDTQYF
TRBV20-1 | CSARWLGEQFF
TRBV20-1 | CSALDYSYEQYF
TRBV20-1 | CSNRDRGRETQYF
TRBV7-9 | CASSPRGAEAFF
TRBV27 | CASSLSPGELFF
TRBV6-5 | CASSPSRGEKLFF
TRBV6-1 | CASSARGEPEAFF
TRBV7-8 | CASSLELNTEAFF
TRBV4-2 | CASSQDVGSSYEQYF
TRBV4-3 | CASSQGLDRGAYTF
TRBV29-1 | CSVGWNNYGYTF
TRBV5-5 | CASSRAGDYGYTF
TRBV4-3 | CASSQTIGAEQFF
TRBV6-2/TRBV6-3 | CPSSYRSGGDEAFF
TRBV4-1 | CASRQLAGKNIQYF
TRBV4-1 | CASSQVGQLAKNIQYF
TRBV5-6 | CASSLTGGRRSDYGYTF
TRBV4-3 | CASSRSGEIYNEQFF
TRBV7-3 | CASSLSGAVNEQFF
TRBV3-1 | CASSRGGLAFYNEQFF
TRBV4-3 | CASSVAGGSSYNEQFF
TRBV29-1 | CSVDMLAGYEQFF
TRBV30 | CAWRRGGLNQETQYF
TRBV9 | CASKGVDEQFF
TRBV6-2/TRBV6-3 | CASRIQGGVAEAFF
TRBV4-1 | CASSQVGVNTEAFF
TRBV2 | CASRASDSPLHF
TRBV20-1 | CSARSLSTEAFF
TRBV6-2/TRBV6-3 | CASSYSTGNTEAFF
TRBV29-1 | CSVGYGYTF
TRBV4-3 | CASSRDYRSTDTQYF
TRBV10-3 | CATLDSAKGDTQYF
TRBV6-1 | CASSEVWHSEAFF
TRBV5-5 | CASSFISTNEKLFF
TRBV11-2 | CASSGDRVAGNTIYF